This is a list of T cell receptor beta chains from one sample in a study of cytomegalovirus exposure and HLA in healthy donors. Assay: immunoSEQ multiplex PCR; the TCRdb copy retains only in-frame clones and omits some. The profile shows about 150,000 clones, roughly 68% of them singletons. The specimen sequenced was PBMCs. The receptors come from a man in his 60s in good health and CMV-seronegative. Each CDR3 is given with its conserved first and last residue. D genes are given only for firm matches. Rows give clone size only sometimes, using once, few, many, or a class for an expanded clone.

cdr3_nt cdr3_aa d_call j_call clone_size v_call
TGTGCCAGCAAGGGTCCAACTAGCGGGAACACCGGGGAGCTGTTTTTT CASKGPTSGNTGELFF TRBD2 TRBJ2-2 - TRBV5-4
TGTGCCAGCAGTTTGGGGGGATCCTACAATGAGCAGTTCTTC CASSLGGSYNEQFF - TRBJ2-1 - TRBV27
TGTGCCAGCAGCCTAAGACAGGGTACCTACGAGCAGTACTTC CASSLRQGTYEQYF TRBD1 TRBJ2-7 - TRBV5-6
TGCGCCAGCAGCCAGAGGACAGGCCTCAATCAGCCCCAGCATTTT CASSQRTGLNQPQHF TRBD1 TRBJ1-5 few TRBV4-1
TGTGCCAGCAGCTATGGGACAGGTAAAGCCGAGCAGTACTTC CASSYGTGKAEQYF TRBD1 TRBJ2-7 - TRBV28
TGTGCCAGCAGTCCAGACAGCGCCAGGCCCACAGATACGCAGTATTTT CASSPDSARPTDTQYF - TRBJ2-3 - TRBV6-6
TGTGCCAGTAGTATTACTAACCGGGACACAAGACTTGGTGGCTACACCTTC CASSITNRDTRLGGYTF - TRBJ1-2 - TRBV19
TGCGCCAGCAGCACCGAGGCCGGTAACTATGGCTACACCTTC CASSTEAGNYGYTF - TRBJ1-2 - TRBV5-1
TGTGCCAGCTCACCGATAGCGGGAGTGGGCTACGAGCAGTACTTC CASSPIAGVGYEQYF TRBD2 TRBJ2-7 - TRBV28
TGTGCCAGCAGTACCCGGGACAGATACTACGAGCAGTACTTC CASSTRDRYYEQYF TRBD1 TRBJ2-7 - TRBV28
TGTGCCAGCAGTGAATGGGAGGGACAGGGCCAAGAGACCCAGTACTTC CASSEWEGQGQETQYF TRBD1 TRBJ2-5 - TRBV25-1
TGTGCCACCAGCAGAGACAGGGGAGCCTACGAGCAGTACTTC CATSRDRGAYEQYF - TRBJ2-7 - TRBV15
TGTGCCAGCAGCTTGGACAGGGGGACCTACGAGCAGTACTTC CASSLDRGTYEQYF TRBD1 TRBJ2-7 - TRBV11-2
TGTGCCAGCAGCTCAGGGGAAAACTATGGCTACACCTTC CASSSGENYGYTF - TRBJ1-2 - TRBV5-4
TGCGCCAGCAGCCCCCAGGGGGACGGGGAGCTGTTTTTT CASSPQGDGELFF TRBD1 TRBJ2-2 - TRBV5-1
TGTGCCAGCAGTGAAAGCGGGGTTATATATAGCAATCAGCCCCAGCATTTT CASSESGVIYSNQPQHF - TRBJ1-5 few TRBV2
TGTGCCAGCAGTCCTGGCGGACTCTCTGGAAACACCATATATTTT CASSPGGLSGNTIYF - TRBJ1-3 few TRBV6-6
TGCAGCGTCGGTGACAATCAAGAGACCCAGTACTTC CSVGDNQETQYF - TRBJ2-5 - TRBV29-1
TGTGCCAGCAGACCAACCGGGACTAGCGGCAATGAGCAGTTCTTC CASRPTGTSGNEQFF TRBD2 TRBJ2-1 - TRBV27
TGTGCCAGCAGTGAATTTAGGGCAGGGAGGTACGAGCAGTACTTC CASSEFRAGRYEQYF - TRBJ2-7 few TRBV2
TGTGCCAGCACCGCGGGGCTAGCGGGAGGGGAGACCCAGTACTTC CASTAGLAGGETQYF TRBD2 TRBJ2-5 few TRBV6-1
TGTGCCTGGTCAGCGGGAGCCGACACCGGGGAGCTGTTTTTT CAWSAGADTGELFF TRBD2 TRBJ2-2 - TRBV30
TGCGCCAGCAGCGAGCAGGGGACCTCCTACGAGCAGTACTTC CASSEQGTSYEQYF - TRBJ2-7 few TRBV5-1
TGTGCCAGCAGCTACGGACTGCTAGAGACCCAGTACTTC CASSYGLLETQYF - TRBJ2-5 once TRBV11-2
TGTGCCATCAGTGGGGGACAGGGGTTAGAGGGCTACACCTTC CAISGGQGLEGYTF TRBD1 TRBJ1-2 few TRBV10-3
TGCAGCGTTGAAGTTCCCCAGGGAGGTTGGTACAATGAGCAGTTCTTC CSVEVPQGGWYNEQFF - TRBJ2-1 - TRBV29-1
TGTGCCAGCAGTAAAGACCAGCTCCAGGTCGATACGCAGTATTTT CASSKDQLQVDTQYF - TRBJ2-3 - TRBV2
TGTGCCAGCACTTCTTTGGTCCAGCGGGGATACGAGCAGTACTTC CASTSLVQRGYEQYF TRBD2 TRBJ2-7 - TRBV2